Detailed here is one TCR beta chain. This specimen belongs to a study of T cell changes during pregnancy in multiple sclerosis. Only in-frame clones appear in the TCRdb table, and some are missing; sequencing was by immunoSEQ multiplex PCR. The table shows about 61,000 clones, with over 80% occurring only once. V was pared by 4 bases and J by 12 bases, with 10 bases of the junction left unmatched. Germline V gene lookup returns CDR1 GTSNPN and CDR2 SVGIG (reference sequence). The CDR3 has 13 residues. The sequencing used peripheral blood, collected in the first trimester of pregnancy. This chain uses TRBV30 with TRBJ2-1; 9 bases line up with TRBD1. The clonotype originates from a female donor in good health, enrolled as a control in a pregnancy study. This CDR3 reads CAWNRDRDIGQFF. The DNA for the CDR3 is TGTGCCTGGAACCGGGACAGGGACATTGGGCAGTTCTTC.